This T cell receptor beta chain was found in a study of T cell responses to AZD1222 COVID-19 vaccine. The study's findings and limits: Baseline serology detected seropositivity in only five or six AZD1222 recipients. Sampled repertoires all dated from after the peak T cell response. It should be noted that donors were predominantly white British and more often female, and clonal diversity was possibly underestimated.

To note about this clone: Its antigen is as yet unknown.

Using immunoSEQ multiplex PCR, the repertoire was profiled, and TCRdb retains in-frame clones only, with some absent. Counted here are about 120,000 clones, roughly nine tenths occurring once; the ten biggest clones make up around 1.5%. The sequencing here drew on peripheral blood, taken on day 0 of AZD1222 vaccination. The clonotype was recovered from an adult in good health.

This CDR3 reads CASSLNWGNRGSPFF. CDR3 sequence (DNA): TGTGCCAGCAGCTTAAATTGGGGGAACAGGGGGTCCCCTTTCTTT. The chain couples TRBV7-3 to TRBJ1-1, with 8 bases aligning to TRBD1. The germline V gene encodes CDR1 SGHTA and CDR2 FQGTGA. This CDR3 comprises 15 residues. V was clipped by 1 base and J by 12 bases; unmatched bases: 13.